The source of this T cell receptor (beta chain) is a study of sequential checkpoint blockade in melanoma. Treatment reported: randomized to nivolumab then ipilimumab (arm A) or the reverse (arm B). The data were produced by immunoSEQ multiplex PCR, yet TCRdb's version contains in-frame clones alone and is incomplete. The profile covers some 6,200 clones, with 26% appearing a single time and over 6.5% taken by the ten largest. This clone was counted only a few times. Germline V lookup: CDR1 MNHGY, CDR2 SAAAGT. This CDR3 has 14 amino acids. V was pared by 0 bases and J by 3 bases, with 7 bases between. V gene TRBV6-8 combines with J gene TRBJ2-3, with D possibly matching TRBD1 (5 bases). This TCR was sampled from a human donor with melanoma. Sequenced here: tumor tissue (inferred from file names), sampled from a patient given nivolumab and ipilimumab in sequence. This CDR3 reads CASSYSQGTDTQYF. CDR3 nucleotide sequence: TGTGCCAGCAGTTACTCTCAGGGTACAGATACGCAGTATTTT.